This entry is about one T cell receptor (beta chain). Profiled with immunoSEQ multiplex PCR; TCRdb holds only in-frame clones, not every one. The sample has roughly 400,000 clones; around nine tenths are singletons. Germline CDR1 reads SGHVS; CDR2 reads FQNEAQ. Trimming took 5 bases from V and 3 from J, leaving 23 bases between them. CDR3 length equals 18 residues. This sample was included in a study of blood T cell repertoires in COVID-19. Study in general: There were acute and convalescent COVID-19 samples, and they came from the United States, Italy and Spain.

Participant ages covered about 18 to 100 years across 24 US areas. Recovered Cohort 3 donors showed two negative PCRs, clearance, or symptom resolution. Sequenced sample: PBMCs or T cells enriched from blood (not recorded which). The receptor was isolated from a woman aged 45 to 65 who had recovered from COVID-19. This chain links TRBV7-8 with TRBJ1-5; tentative D call: TRBD1 (6 bases). CDR3 residues: CASSPRQPGQSYNQPQHF. The CDR3 region has the DNA TGTGCCAGCAGCCCCCGACAGCCCGGACAGTCTTACAATCAGCCCCAGCATTTT.